This T cell receptor beta chain stems from a study of chemoradiotherapy in HPV16-positive cancers. This clone was detected once. The antigen remains undetermined. Germline is not matched at one junction end, which may reflect a read error. Repertoires were generated with immunoSEQ multiplex PCR, while TCRdb's copy carries only in-frame clones and drops some. The sample has some 11,000 clones, roughly 78% seen once. The CDR3 length is 14 residues. Germline assignment: CDR1 MNHNS and CDR2 SASEGT. Overall study results and limits: Better recurrence-free survival went with HPV-responsive T-cell expansion in HPV16-positive patients.

Collection took place from a patient who underwent chemoradiotherapy. This receptor was identified in a human donor with HPV-associated anogenital cancer. This chain connects TRBV6-1 to TRBJ1-5, with a tentative D call TRBD1 (5 bases). Written as DNA, the CDR3 is TGTGCCAGCCGAGGGCGGGGGAGCAGTCAGCCCCAGCATTTT. Protein product: CASRGRGSSQPQHF.